One and the same sample provided the 20 T cell receptor beta chains below, sequenced in a study of T cells in Graves' hyperthyroidism and ophthalmopathy. The CDR3 regions of TCR beta were amplified from RNA transcripts. When the TCR CDR3 underwent first-round RT-PCR, the HTBI primer set was used. TCRdb fed the multiplex PCR reads into MiXCR, producing one record per CDR3 protein. The sample shows about 590,000 distinct CDR3 sequences, about 15% of them seen only once. Sequenced: blood. Every receptor here comes from a woman aged 30 to 39 with Graves' hyperthyroidism.

This chain connects TRBV20-1 to TRBJ1-1; D gene ambiguous. V was pared by 6 bases and J by 2 bases, with 10 bases between. Germline CDR1 reads DFQATT; CDR2 reads SNEGSKA (reference sequence). The CDR3 spans 12 residues. In DNA form, the CDR3 reads TGCAGTGCCGAGCGGGGTAACACTGAAGCTTTCTTT. Its protein is CSAERGNTEAFF.

This chain links TRBV2 with TRBJ2-2; D gene uncertain. Germline CDR1 reads SNHLY; CDR2 reads FYNNEI. V lost 4 bases and J lost 3, with 9 bases in between. The CDR3 sequence is 14 residues long. In nucleotides, the CDR3 is TGTGCCAGCAGTGTCGTAGGGTACACCGGGGAGCTGTTTTTT. It encodes CASSVVGYTGELFF.

The table lists this clonotype with many counts. The chain employs TRBV20-1 and TRBJ1-4; weak D call: TRBD1 (6 bases). Germline assignment: CDR1 DFQATT and CDR2 SNEGSKA (reference sequence). CDR3 length: 12 residues. The V end lost 5 bases, the J end lost 5 bases, and 9 bases lay between the germline ends. Here the CDR3 DNA reads TGCAGTGCTCCACAGGGAAATGAAAAACTGTTTTTT. Translating gives CSAPQGNEKLFF.

The chain links TRBV6-5 to TRBJ1-5, with D tentatively TRBD1 (6 bases). This CDR3 spans 15 amino acids. Per the germline V gene, CDR1 is MNHEY and CDR2 is SVGAGI. V was pared by 4 bases and J by 3 bases, with 13 bases between. This CDR3 reads CASSSTGFNNQPQHF. The CDR3 bases are TGTGCCAGCAGTTCCACAGGGTTTAACAATCAGCCCCAGCATTTT.

Ten or more counts support this clonotype. V is TRBV15 and J is TRBJ1-2, with D possibly matching TRBD1 (5 bases). This CDR3 spans 17 amino acids. Germline V CDR1 and CDR2: LNHNV, YYDKDF (reference sequence). V lost 0 bases, J lost 5 bases, and 19 bases lay in between. CDR3 bases: TGTGCCACCAGCAGAGATCTGGACAAAAAAGAAAGATATGGCTACACCTTC. Translation: CATSRDLDKKERYGYTF.

This clonotype was recorded many times. The chain uses TRBV12-3 or TRBV12-4 and TRBJ2-2; a possible D gene is TRBD2 (7 bases). Trimming shortened V by 6 bases and J by 1 base, and 12 bases separated the two germline ends. The CDR3 consists of 15 residues. The CDR3 spells CASSGGPLNTGELFF. The CDR3 DNA reads TGTGCCAGCAGCGGGGGGCCCCTGAACACCGGGGAGCTGTTTTTT.

Ten or more counts support this clonotype. The chain is built from TRBV11-2 and TRBJ2-5; possibly TRBD1 or TRBD2 for D (5 bases each). The CDR3 runs 14 residues. Between the trimmed V and J ends, which lost 6 bases and 5 bases, there was a span of 16 bases. Germline V lookup: CDR1 SGHAT, CDR2 FQNNGV. The CDR3 protein is CASRRTGTWETQYF. DNA for the CDR3: TGTGCCAGCAGACGTACCGGGACCTGGGAGACCCAGTACTTC.

This clonotype was seen many times. The chain has TRBV2 and TRBJ1-4; possibly TRBD1 for D (5 bases). Germline V lookup: CDR1 SNHLY, CDR2 FYNNEI. V gave up 1 base and J gave up 0 bases, with 12 bases separating them. The CDR3 runs 17 residues. The CDR3 region has the DNA TGTGCCAGCAGTGAAGACAGGAAAGTTGCAACTAATGAAAAACTGTTTTTT. Protein sequence: CASSEDRKVATNEKLFF.

This clonotype was seen a handful of times. This chain connects TRBV3-1 to TRBJ1-2, with 9 bases matching TRBD1. The CDR3 is made up of 16 amino acids. The V gene's germline CDR1 is LGHDT and CDR2 YNNKEL (reference sequence). V lost 4 bases and J lost 3; bases outside the gene matches: 9. DNA for the CDR3: TGTGCCAGCAGCCCCGGGACAGGGAGGACGGACTATGGCTACACCTTC. Its protein is CASSPGTGRTDYGYTF. The full variable domain, rest sourced from reference TRBV3-1 and TRBJ1-2, is DTAVSQTPKYLVTQMGNDKSIKCEQNLGHDTMYWYKQDSKKFLKIMFSYNNKELIINETVPNRFSPKSPDKAHLNLHINSLELGDSAVYFCASSPGTGRTDYGYTFGSGTRLTVV.

This clonotype was seen ten or more times. The rearrangement links TRBV10-3 to TRBJ2-3; D perhaps matches TRBD2 (5 bases). The V gene lost 4 bases and the J gene lost 3 bases, with 11 bases spanning the gap. The germline V gene encodes CDR1 ENHRY and CDR2 SYGVKD. This CDR3 has 14 residues. The chain's CDR3 is CAISVKGGTDTQYF. The DNA for the CDR3 is TGTGCCATCAGTGTTAAGGGCGGGACAGATACGCAGTATTTT.

This clonotype appeared many times. The chain has TRBV7-2 and TRBJ2-3; no definite D call. This CDR3 is built from 14 residues. V lost 1 base and J lost 2, with 7 bases in between. Germline assignment: CDR1 SGHTA and CDR2 FQGNSA. CDR3 nucleotide sequence: TGTGCCAGCAGCTTAGGTGTAGCCACAGATACGCAGTATTTT. This encodes CASSLGVATDTQYF.

This clonotype has ten or more counts. The V gene is TRBV28, the J gene TRBJ2-5, with TRBD2 identical over 7 bases. CDR1 is MDHEN and CDR2 is SYDVKM in the germline V gene. The CDR3 is made up of 15 amino acids. V dropped 5 bases and J dropped 4; count of bases not matched to a gene: 10. CDR3 region: CASSQRAGLIETQYF. The CDR3 DNA reads as TGTGCCAGCAGTCAAAGAGCGGGACTAATAGAGACCCAGTACTTC.

This clonotype was observed many times. J is TRBJ2-7 and V is TRBV18; D might be TRBD1 (5 bases). This CDR3 spans 13 amino acids. Germline V gene sequence: CDR1 KGHSH, CDR2 LQKENI. Trimming stripped 3 bases from V and 4 bases from J, with 10 bases between. The CDR3, as DNA: TGTGCCAGCTCACCGGGGCTCGCTTACGAGCAGTACTTC. Translating it yields CASSPGLAYEQYF.

This clonotype was observed at least ten times. The chain recombines TRBV11-1 with TRBJ1-1; 7 bases are a match to TRBD1. Per the germline V gene, CDR1 is SGHAT and CDR2 is FQDESV (reference sequence). CDR3 length: 14 amino acids. Trimming at V came to 4 bases and at J to 2 bases, leaving 4 bases not matched to a gene. The CDR3 spells CASSYRGGNTEAFF. CDR3 bases: TGTGCCAGCAGCTACAGGGGCGGAAACACTGAAGCTTTCTTT.

This clonotype was recorded a few times. CDR3 DNA: TGCAGTGCAACTCTAGCGGGAGCTACTGGCGAGCAGTACTTC. Translated, it gives CSATLAGATGEQYF. J is TRBJ2-7 and V is TRBV20-1, with TRBD2 matching 10 bases. V was pared by 6 bases and J by 6 bases, with 11 bases of the junction left unmatched. Per the germline V gene, CDR1 is DFQATT and CDR2 is SNEGSKA (reference sequence). The CDR3 sequence is 14 residues long.

This clonotype was seen many times. This sequence joins TRBV28 and TRBJ1-1; TRBD1 matches at 7 bases. The germline V gene has CDR1 MDHEN and CDR2 SYDVKM. The CDR3 sequence is 15 residues long. J was trimmed by 5 bases and V by 2 bases; bases with no gene match: 8. Written as DNA, the CDR3 is TGTGCCAGCAGTTTAACAGGGGCCATGGGGACTGAAGCTTTCTTT. Its protein is CASSLTGAMGTEAFF. The whole variable domain, filled in from reference TRBV28 and TRBJ1-1, reads DVKVTQSSRYLVKRTGEKVFLECVQDMDHENMFWYRQDPGLGLRLIYFSYDVKMKEKGDIPEGYSVSREKKERFSLILESASTNQTSMYLCASSLTGAMGTEAFFGQGTRLTVV.

The chain carries TRBV19 and TRBJ2-1; TRBD2 matches at 7 bases. V lost 5 bases to trimming and J lost 7 bases; unmatched junction nucleotides: 11. The CDR3 runs to 15 residues. The V gene's germline CDR1 is LNHDA and CDR2 SQIVND (reference sequence). CDR3 DNA: TGTGCCAGTAGTTCTCCGGGGAGGGCGTTGAATGAGCAGTTCTTC. Encoded protein: CASSSPGRALNEQFF.

This chain links TRBV6-2 or TRBV6-3 with TRBJ2-7, with TRBD2 identical over 10 bases. Trimming cost V 6 bases and J 5 bases; bases outside gene matches: 10. Per germline, CDR1 MNHEY and CDR2 SVGEGT. The CDR3 runs to 15 residues. CDR3 sequence (DNA): TGTGCCAGCAGAAAACTAGCGGGAATTATCCACGAGCAGTACTTC. Protein sequence: CASRKLAGIIHEQYF.

The rearrangement links TRBV6-2 or TRBV6-3 to TRBJ2-1, with 7 bases lining up with TRBD1. Germline values: CDR1 MNHEY, CDR2 SVGEGT. The CDR3 contains 16 residues. V was pared by 4 bases and J by 7 bases, with 13 bases of the junction left unmatched. The CDR3 DNA is TGTGCCAGCAGTTTTGCAATCGACAGGGCTGGAAATGAGCAGTTCTTC. Translating it yields CASSFAIDRAGNEQFF.

This clonotype has a handful of counts. The chain couples TRBV6-2 or TRBV6-3 to TRBJ2-7, with 7 bases aligning to TRBD1. From germline, CDR1 is MNHEY and CDR2 SVGEGT. V shed 5 bases and J 1 base; nucleotides not matched to a gene: 8. The CDR3 totals 15 residues. CDR3 in amino acids: CASSDPRTGSYEQYF. CDR3 bases: TGTGCCAGCAGTGACCCCCGGACAGGTTCCTACGAGCAGTACTTC.